A selection of T cell receptor beta chains follows, all from one sample in a study of T cell changes during pregnancy in multiple sclerosis. Some clones are missing from TCRdb's copy, which holds only in-frame ones; the method was immunoSEQ multiplex PCR. The sample has around 50,000 clones; 85% to 95% are singletons. The sample here was CD8+ T cells from peripheral blood mononuclear cells, taken in the first trimester of pregnancy. The receptors shown here come from a female donor with multiple sclerosis, enrolled in a pregnancy study. Each CDR3 is given with its conserved first and last residue. The D gene is left open where the match is weak. The size of a clone is reported for some rows only, either as once, few or many, or as a class for expanded clones.

.	TRBJ2-1	TRBV4-2	once	TGTGCCAGCAGCCAAAAGGGGCCAGAGCAGTTCTTC	CASSQKGPEQFF
.	TRBJ2-7	TRBV14	.	TGTGCCAGCAGCCAGGGTTCACTAGTTAGGTACGAGCAGTACTTC	CASSQGSLVRYEQYF
TRBD1	TRBJ1-6	TRBV9	few	TGTGCCAGCAGCGCCGGGGACAGCCTTAATTCACCCCTCCACTTT	CASSAGDSLNSPLHF
.	TRBJ2-7	TRBV5-1	.	TGCGCCAGCAGCTTAAGGTTTCGGGGGGCCGGGGTGTACGAGCAGTACTTC	CASSLRFRGAGVYEQYF
TRBD1	TRBJ2-7	TRBV5-1	.	TGCGCCAGCAGCTTGGAGACAGGGTTCGAGCAGTACTTC	CASSLETGFEQYF
.	TRBJ1-1	TRBV12-5	.	TGTGCTAGTGGTTTCCAAATGGGCACGAAAGCTTTCTTT	CASGFQMGTKAFF
.	TRBJ1-1	TRBV5-1	few	TGCGCCAGCAGCTCTCACGCCGGAATGGGTACGAAAGGGGACACTGAAGCTTTCTTT	CASSSHAGMGTKGDTEAFF
TRBD2	TRBJ2-5	TRBV7-9	.	TGTGCCAGCAGCTGGAGCGGGAGGGTGGAGACCCAGTACTTC	CASSWSGRVETQYF
.	TRBJ2-2	TRBV19	.	TGTGCCAGTAGTACGACCGGGACTGCGAACACCGGGGAGCTGTTTTTT	CASSTTGTANTGELFF
TRBD1	TRBJ2-7	TRBV19	.	TGTGCCAGTAGTATAGCGACAGGGGGAGAGCAGTACTTC	CASSIATGGEQYF
.	TRBJ2-7	TRBV5-4	medium-sized	TGTGCCAGCAGCTTATGGGGCAAGACCTACGAGCAGTACTTC	CASSLWGKTYEQYF
TRBD2	TRBJ2-7	TRBV7-9	.	TGTGCCAGCAGCTTACGGGGCGGGGGAATCCTTAACGAGCAGTACTTC	CASSLRGGGILNEQYF
TRBD2	TRBJ2-6	TRBV2	.	TGTGCCAGCAGTGAAGCGATAGGACTAGCGGGAGTCTCTGGGGCCAACGTCCTGACTTTC	CASSEAIGLAGVSGANVLTF
TRBD2	TRBJ2-1	TRBV7-9	once	TGTGCCAGCAGCTTAGCGGGAGGGCCCAATGAGCAGTTCTTC	CASSLAGGPNEQFF
TRBD2	TRBJ2-3	TRBV6-1	.	TGTGCCAGCAGTGAGTGGCTAGCGGGGCGTTCCAGCACAGATACGCAGTATTTT	CASSEWLAGRSSTDTQYF
.	TRBJ1-2	TRBV4-1	.	TGCGCCAGCAGCCAAGGTGGCCGTTATGGCTACACCTTC	CASSQGGRYGYTF
.	TRBJ2-7	TRBV5-1	once	TGCGCCAGCAGCTTGGACAGATTCGCATCCTACGAGCAGTACTTC	CASSLDRFASYEQYF
TRBD2	TRBJ2-3	TRBV4-1	.	TGCGCCAGCAGCCAAGTTTATTCTAGCGGGGGGGCAGATACGCAGTATTTT	CASSQVYSSGGADTQYF
.	TRBJ2-1	TRBV6-5	.	TGTGCCAGCAGTGGCGGAGGGAATGAGCAGTTCTTC	CASSGGGNEQFF
TRBD1	TRBJ1-1	TRBV4-1	.	TGCGCCAGCAGCCAAGCCAGGGGGTTGAACACTGAAGCTTTCTTT	CASSQARGLNTEAFF
TRBD1	TRBJ1-5	TRBV11-3	.	TGTGCCAGCCCGGGACAGGGGGATCAGCCCCAGCATTTT	CASPGQGDQPQHF
TRBD1	TRBJ2-7	TRBV27	.	TGTGCCAGCAGTTTCCTTGGACAGGGGACGGTCTACGAGCAGTACTTC	CASSFLGQGTVYEQYF
TRBD2	TRBJ2-1	TRBV4-2	once	TGTGCCAGCAGCCCGTTAGCGGGGGGGCTCGATGAGCAGTTCTTC	CASSPLAGGLDEQFF
TRBD1	TRBJ2-2	TRBV7-8	.	TGTGCCAGCAGCATAAGTAGGCAGGGGGCTGACGCCGGGGAGCTGTTTTTT	CASSISRQGADAGELFF
.	TRBJ2-3	TRBV11-2	once	TGTGCCAGCAGCCACGGACTAGATACGCAGTATTTT	CASSHGLDTQYF
TRBD2	TRBJ2-7	TRBV13	.	TGTGCCAGCAGCCAAGGGGCGGGGGACGAGCAGTACTTC	CASSQGAGDEQYF
.	TRBJ1-3	TRBV2	.	TGTGCCAGCGACGGGAGCTCTGGAAACACCATATATTTT	CASDGSSGNTIYF
TRBD1	TRBJ1-5	TRBV9	once	TGTGCCAGCAGCGTACAGGGGGGATACAATCAGCCCCAGCATTTT	CASSVQGGYNQPQHF
.	TRBJ2-3	TRBV7-3	.	TGTGCCAGCAGCTTATACGGGGGAGGCACAGATACGCAGTATTTT	CASSLYGGGTDTQYF
.	TRBJ2-4	TRBV2	.	TGTGCCTTTCTCGTGGACTACGAAAACATTCAGTACTTC	CAFLVDYENIQYF
.	TRBJ2-1	TRBV10-1	.	TGCGCCAGCAGTGAAGCCTCTGCACCCTACAATGAGCAGTTCTTC	CASSEASAPYNEQFF
TRBD1	TRBJ2-7	TRBV29-1	.	TGCAGCGCCTCCTATGGTCAGGGGGCCCGTTACGAGCAGTACTTC	CSASYGQGARYEQYF
.	TRBJ1-3	TRBV5-1	.	TGCGCCAGCAGCTCTCTGGAGGGTTACTCTGGAAACACCATATATTTT	CASSSLEGYSGNTIYF
.	TRBJ1-5	TRBV28	once	TGTGCCAGCCGAGAGGTATATAGCAATCAGCCCCAGCATTTT	CASREVYSNQPQHF
.	TRBJ1-2	TRBV4-3	.	TGCGCCAGCAGCCCAGAAGGTGGGCTCTATGGCTACACCTTC	CASSPEGGLYGYTF
.	TRBJ2-1	TRBV18	.	TGTGCCAGCTCACCCATACCCCTCTACTACAATGAGCAGTTCTTC	CASSPIPLYYNEQFF
.	TRBJ1-1	TRBV13	.	TGTGCCAGCATCGAAAGGGGGGGTGAAGCTTTCTTT	CASIERGGEAFF
.	TRBJ1-2	TRBV4-1	.	TGCGCCAGCAGCCAAGAGGCGTCGGGGTTCGTCTATGGCTACACCTTC	CASSQEASGFVYGYTF
.	TRBJ2-1	TRBV9	.	TGTGCCAGCAGCGTAGACGGGAGATTCTACAATGAGCAGTTCTTC	CASSVDGRFYNEQFF
.	TRBJ2-5	TRBV10-3	.	TGTGCCATCAGCGCGATGACTAGTAAGGAAGAGACCCAGTACTTC	CAISAMTSKEETQYF
.	TRBJ1-1	TRBV15	.	TGTGCCACCGGGCTCGCGAACACTGAAGCTTTCTTT	CATGLANTEAFF